This is a list of T cell receptor beta chains from one sample in a study of T-cell memory formation after mild COVID-19. MiXCR was run by TCRdb on the 5' RACE reads, yielding one entry per CDR3 protein. Among fewer than 400,000 distinct CDR3 sequences listed, approximately 16% were seen once. What was sequenced was PBMCs or a T cell subset sorted from them (not recorded which). The receptors were sampled from a man between 18 and 35 years old who had mild COVID-19 (a few samples of this study predate the infection). Cell type and time point are not known. Both conserved end residues are part of each CDR3. D genes are given only for firm matches. Clone sizes are given selectively: once, few, many, or a class where the clone is expanded.

CDR3 DNA,CDR3 protein,CDR3 length,J gene,V gene,D gene,clone size
TGCGCCAGCAGCCAAGAAAGAAGCGGGGGGGCCACAGATACGCAGTATTTT,CASSQERSGGATDTQYF,17,TRBJ2-3,TRBV4-3,TRBD2,few
TGTGCCAGCAGCTCACAGGGCATTGAGCAGTTCTTC,CASSSQGIEQFF,12,TRBJ2-1,TRBV7-2,-,-
TGTGCCAGCAGCGACACGCCACAGGGGATCTACAATGAGCAGTTCTTC,CASSDTPQGIYNEQFF,16,TRBJ2-1,TRBV2,TRBD1,-
TGTGCCAGCAGTTTATTCCCGGACAGGGGCGGAGGCTACACCTTC,CASSLFPDRGGGYTF,15,TRBJ1-2,TRBV27,TRBD1,once
TGTGCCAGCAGTGACAGACACTATGGCTACACCTTC,CASSDRHYGYTF,12,TRBJ1-2,TRBV25-1,-,-
TGTGCCAGCACGATGCGTAATAGCAATGAGCAGTTCTTC,CASTMRNSNEQFF,13,TRBJ2-1,TRBV6-2/TRBV6-3,-,many
TGTGCCAGCAGCCTGGGACAGGCCGCCGAAAAACTGTTTTTT,CASSLGQAAEKLFF,14,TRBJ1-4,TRBV7-2,TRBD1,-
TGTGCCAGCAGGCCCCAGCCTCGAGAGACCCAGTACTTC,CASRPQPRETQYF,13,TRBJ2-5,TRBV27,-,few
TGTGCCAGCAGTGAAGCTTTGGTAGCGTTCTCACAGGGGGAGACCCAGTACTTC,CASSEALVAFSQGETQYF,18,TRBJ2-5,TRBV6-1,TRBD1,few
TGCAGCGTTGAAGATGGGAACGGGAACATTCAGTACTTC,CSVEDGNGNIQYF,13,TRBJ2-4,TRBV29-1,-,-
TGTGCCAGCAGCCGAATCGGGGGAGACACAGATACGCAGTATTTT,CASSRIGGDTDTQYF,15,TRBJ2-3,TRBV7-3,-,-
TGTGCCAGCAGCAAGGACAGCCGAAACACCATATATTTT,CASSKDSRNTIYF,13,TRBJ1-3,TRBV5-6,-,few
TGCGCCAGCAGCCACCGGGGGACTAGCGGCCCCGGCGGGGAGCTGTTTTTT,CASSHRGTSGPGGELFF,17,TRBJ2-2,TRBV4-1,TRBD2,few
TGTGCCAGCAGCTTGGGCGACTGGGGAGGTACGCAGTATTTT,CASSLGDWGGTQYF,14,TRBJ2-3,TRBV7-9,-,few
TGCGCCAGCGCGCCAGGGACAGGGGCGGACTACGAGCAGTACTTC,CASAPGTGADYEQYF,15,TRBJ2-7,TRBV10-2,TRBD1,few
TGTGCCAGCAGCTTGTTCGGGGAAGAGTACTTC,CASSLFGEEYF,11,TRBJ2-5,TRBV5-6,-,few
TGCGCCAGCAGCCCCAGCGGGGGGGCCGTCGGGGAGCTGTTTTTT,CASSPSGGAVGELFF,15,TRBJ2-2,TRBV5-1,TRBD2,few
TGTGCCAGCAGCCCTACCCCGCTTGCGGGGGGAGCCACCGGGGAGCTGTTTTTT,CASSPTPLAGGATGELFF,18,TRBJ2-2,TRBV7-6,TRBD2,few
TGTGCCTGGAGCAACCAAGGGGACAACTATGGCTACACCTTC,CAWSNQGDNYGYTF,14,TRBJ1-2,TRBV30,-,-
TGCGCCAGCAGCCAAGATGGGCAGGGGGATGTTGGAAACTATGGCTACACCTTC,CASSQDGQGDVGNYGYTF,18,TRBJ1-2,TRBV4-3,TRBD1,few
TGTGCCAGCACTAGAGGACAGAATAGCAATCAGCCCCAGCATTTT,CASTRGQNSNQPQHF,15,TRBJ1-5,TRBV2,-,-
TGTGCCAGCAAATTCGACGGGGGGTTGTACAATGAGCAGTTCTTC,CASKFDGGLYNEQFF,15,TRBJ2-1,TRBV6-2/TRBV6-3,TRBD2,few
TGCAGTGCCTCGGTCCGACAGGGGGCCTATGGCTACACCTTC,CSASVRQGAYGYTF,14,TRBJ1-2,TRBV20-1,TRBD1,few
TGCAGTGCTAGACAGCCCCTAACAGGGAAAGAGACCCAGTACTTC,CSARQPLTGKETQYF,15,TRBJ2-5,TRBV20-1,-,-
TGTGCCAGCAGCGCTCCGGGACAGGGGAGCACAGATACGCAGTATTTT,CASSAPGQGSTDTQYF,16,TRBJ2-3,TRBV3-1,TRBD1,few
TGTGCCACCAGCAGAGATGCAGCCCCCGCTAGCTCCTACGAGCAGTACTTC,CATSRDAAPASSYEQYF,17,TRBJ2-7,TRBV15,-,few
TGTGCCAGCAGCTTTGGGGCGGCCAATGAGCAGTTCTTC,CASSFGAANEQFF,13,TRBJ2-1,TRBV5-5,-,many
TGTGCCACCAGCAGCGACAGGGTGGGAGGCTACACCTTC,CATSSDRVGGYTF,13,TRBJ1-2,TRBV15,TRBD1,few
TGTGCCAGCAGTTTCAGGGATCTTAACGAGCAGTACTTC,CASSFRDLNEQYF,13,TRBJ2-7,TRBV12-3/TRBV12-4,-,few